The sequence of this T cell receptor beta chain was determined in a study of blood T cell repertoires in COVID-19. Study context: Researchers got acute and convalescent COVID-19 samples from the United States, Italy and Spain. PBMCs, B-cell-depleted T cells, or T cells were the source of the cDNA or gDNA that made up the material.

Participants' own reports of clinical history determined their cohort assignment. The CDR3 extends over 18 amino acids. The V gene end was trimmed by 6 bases and the J gene end by 1 base; junction bases not matched to a gene: 13. Germline lookup yields CDR1 MDHEN and CDR2 SYDVKM. As originally analysed: Amplification of reference gene primers was used by the study to estimate nucleated cell counts. Method: immunoSEQ multiplex PCR; TCRdb's copy keeps in-frame clones and lacks some. That table is the source of V, J and clone size, and D and trimming were worked out from the DNA. The sample shows about 390,000 clones, around nine tenths of them seen only once.

The chain carries TRBV28 and TRBJ2-1; 9 bases are shared with TRBD2. This receptor was taken from a woman in her forties or fifties who had recovered from COVID-19. Sequenced input: PBMCs or T cells enriched from blood (not recorded which). The CDR3 region has the DNA TGTGCCAGCAGCCCCTCTTTAGCGGGGGCGGGTTCCTACAATGAGCAGTTCTTC. As protein: CASSPSLAGAGSYNEQFF.